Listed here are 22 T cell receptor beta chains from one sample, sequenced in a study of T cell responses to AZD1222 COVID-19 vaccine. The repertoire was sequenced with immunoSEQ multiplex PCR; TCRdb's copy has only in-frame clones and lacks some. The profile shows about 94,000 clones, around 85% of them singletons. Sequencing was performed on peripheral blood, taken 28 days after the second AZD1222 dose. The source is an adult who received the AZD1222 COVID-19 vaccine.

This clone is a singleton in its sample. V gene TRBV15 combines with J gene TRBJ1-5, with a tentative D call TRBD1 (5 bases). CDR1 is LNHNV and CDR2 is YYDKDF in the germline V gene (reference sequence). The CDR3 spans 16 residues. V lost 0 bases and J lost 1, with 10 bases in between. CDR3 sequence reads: CATSREAGSSNQPQHF. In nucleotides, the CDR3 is TGTGCCACCAGCAGAGAGGCAGGGTCGAGCAATCAGCCCCAGCATTTT. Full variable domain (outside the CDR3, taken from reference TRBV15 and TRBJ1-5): DAMVIQNPRYQVTQFGKPVTLSCSQTLNHNVMYWYQQKSSQAPKLLFHYYDKDFNNEADTPDNFQSRRPNTSFCFLDIRSPGLGDTAMYLCATSREAGSSNQPQHFGDGTRLSIL.

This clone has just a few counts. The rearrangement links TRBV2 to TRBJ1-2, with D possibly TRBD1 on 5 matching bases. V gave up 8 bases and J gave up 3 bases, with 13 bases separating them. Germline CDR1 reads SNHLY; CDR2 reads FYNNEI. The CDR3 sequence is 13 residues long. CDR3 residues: CASRAGRDYGYTF. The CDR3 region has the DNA TGTGCCAGCCGCGCCGGCAGGGACTATGGCTACACCTTC.

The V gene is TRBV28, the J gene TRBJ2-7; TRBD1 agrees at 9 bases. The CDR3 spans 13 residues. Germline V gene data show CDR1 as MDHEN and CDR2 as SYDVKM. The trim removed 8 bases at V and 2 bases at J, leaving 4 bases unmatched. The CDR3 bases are TGTGCCAGCGGACAGGGGAAGACCTACGAGCAGTACTTC. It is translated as CASGQGKTYEQYF.

CDR3 protein: CASSFEQGFGYTF. The CDR3 DNA reads TGTGCCAGCAGCTTCGAACAGGGGTTTGGCTACACCTTC. This chain uses TRBV11-1 with TRBJ1-2; 7 bases line up with TRBD1. Germline loops: CDR1 SGHAT, CDR2 FQDESV (reference sequence). Losses at the gene ends were 3 bases for V and 7 bases for J; bases not matched to a gene: 5. The CDR3 sequence is 13 residues long. Full variable domain (rest looked up from reference TRBV11-1 and TRBJ1-2): EAEVAQSPRYKITEKSQAVAFWCDPISGHATLYWYRQILGQGPELLVQFQDESVVDDSQLPKDRFSAERLKGVDSTLKIQPAELGDSAMYLCASSFEQGFGYTFGSGTRLTVV.

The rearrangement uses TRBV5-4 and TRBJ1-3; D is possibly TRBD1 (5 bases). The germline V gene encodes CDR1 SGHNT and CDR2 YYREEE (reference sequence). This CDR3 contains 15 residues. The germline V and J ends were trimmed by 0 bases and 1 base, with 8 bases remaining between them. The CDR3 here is CASSLGGRSGNTIYF. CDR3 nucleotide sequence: TGTGCCAGCAGCTTGGGGGGGAGATCTGGAAACACCATATATTTT.

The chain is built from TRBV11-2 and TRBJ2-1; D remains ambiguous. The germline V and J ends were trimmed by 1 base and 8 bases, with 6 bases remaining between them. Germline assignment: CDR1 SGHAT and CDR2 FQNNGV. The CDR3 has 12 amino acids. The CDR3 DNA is TGTGCCAGCAGCTTAGGAACCTATGAGCAGTTCTTC. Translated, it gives CASSLGTYEQFF.

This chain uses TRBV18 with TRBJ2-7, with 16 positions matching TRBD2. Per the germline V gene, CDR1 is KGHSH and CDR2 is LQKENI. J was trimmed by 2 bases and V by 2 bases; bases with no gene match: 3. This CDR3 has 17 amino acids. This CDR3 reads CASSPGTSGRAPYEQYF. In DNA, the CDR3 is TGTGCCAGCTCACCAGGGACTAGCGGGAGGGCCCCCTACGAGCAGTACTTC.

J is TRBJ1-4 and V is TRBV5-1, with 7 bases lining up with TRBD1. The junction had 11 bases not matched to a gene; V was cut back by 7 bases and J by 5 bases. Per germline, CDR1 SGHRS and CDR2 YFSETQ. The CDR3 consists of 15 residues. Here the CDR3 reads CASSRLGQPNEKLFF. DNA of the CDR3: TGCGCCAGCTCACGCCTGGGACAGCCCAATGAAAAACTGTTTTTT.

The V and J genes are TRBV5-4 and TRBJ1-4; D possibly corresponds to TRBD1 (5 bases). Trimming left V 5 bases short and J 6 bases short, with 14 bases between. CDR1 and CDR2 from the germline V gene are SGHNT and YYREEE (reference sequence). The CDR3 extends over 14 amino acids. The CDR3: CASRTSGTDEKLFF. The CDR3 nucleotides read TGTGCCAGCAGGACCTCCGGGACGGATGAAAAACTGTTTTTT.

CDR3 sequence (DNA): TGTGCCAGCAGCCGAATCGGGGTATCCTACGAGCAGTACTTC. Protein: CASSRIGVSYEQYF. The chain couples TRBV11-2 to TRBJ2-7; D is possibly TRBD2 (5 bases). CDR1 and CDR2 (germline): SGHAT, FQNNGV. Between the trimmed V and J ends, which lost 5 bases and 1 base, there was a span of 12 bases. The CDR3 has 14 amino acids.

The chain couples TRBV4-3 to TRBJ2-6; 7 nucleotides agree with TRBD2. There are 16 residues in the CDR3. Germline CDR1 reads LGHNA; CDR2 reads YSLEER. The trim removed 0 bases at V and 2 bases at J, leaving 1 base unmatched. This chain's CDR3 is CASSQDRGAGANVLTF. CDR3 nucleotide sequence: TGCGCCAGCAGCCAAGATCGGGGGGCTGGGGCCAACGTCCTGACTTTC.

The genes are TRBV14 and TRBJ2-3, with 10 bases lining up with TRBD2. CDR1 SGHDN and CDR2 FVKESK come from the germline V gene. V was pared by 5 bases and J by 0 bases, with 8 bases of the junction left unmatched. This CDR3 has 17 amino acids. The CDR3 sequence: CASSVRQREGSTDTQYF. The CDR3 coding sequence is TGTGCCAGCAGCGTTAGACAGCGGGAGGGCAGCACAGATACGCAGTATTTT.

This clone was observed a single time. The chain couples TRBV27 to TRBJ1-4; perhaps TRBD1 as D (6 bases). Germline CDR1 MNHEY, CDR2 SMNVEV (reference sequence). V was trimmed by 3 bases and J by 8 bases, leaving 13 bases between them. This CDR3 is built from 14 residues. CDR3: CASSFEGVGEKLFF. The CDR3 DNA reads TGTGCCAGCAGTTTCGAGGGGGTAGGGGAAAAACTGTTTTTT.

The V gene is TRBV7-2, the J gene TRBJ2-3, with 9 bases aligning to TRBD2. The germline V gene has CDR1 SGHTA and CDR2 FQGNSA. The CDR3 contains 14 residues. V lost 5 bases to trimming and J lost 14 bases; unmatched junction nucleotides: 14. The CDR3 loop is CASSKVAASGIVYF. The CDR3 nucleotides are TGTGCCAGCAGCAAGGTCGCCGCTAGCGGGATTGTGTATTTT.

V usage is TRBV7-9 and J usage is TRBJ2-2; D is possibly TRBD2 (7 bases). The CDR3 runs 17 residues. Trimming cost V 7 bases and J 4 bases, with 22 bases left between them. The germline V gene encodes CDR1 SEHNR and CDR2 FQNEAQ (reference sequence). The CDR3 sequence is CASNSYRGARGTGELFF. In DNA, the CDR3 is TGTGCCAGCAACTCATACCGGGGGGCTAGAGGCACCGGGGAGCTGTTTTTT.

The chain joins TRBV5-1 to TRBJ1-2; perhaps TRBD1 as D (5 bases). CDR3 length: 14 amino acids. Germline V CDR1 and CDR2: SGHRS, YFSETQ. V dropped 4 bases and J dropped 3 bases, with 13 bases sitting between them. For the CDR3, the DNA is TGCGCCAGCAGCCCACACCAGGGTGACTATGGCTACACCTTC. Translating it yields CASSPHQGDYGYTF.

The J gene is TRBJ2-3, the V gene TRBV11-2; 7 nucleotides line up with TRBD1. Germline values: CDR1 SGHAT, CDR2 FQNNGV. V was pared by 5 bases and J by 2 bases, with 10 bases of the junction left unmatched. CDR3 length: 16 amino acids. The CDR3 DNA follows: TGTGCCAGCAGCCCTAGAATAACAGGGGCCACAGATACGCAGTATTTT. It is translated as CASSPRITGATDTQYF. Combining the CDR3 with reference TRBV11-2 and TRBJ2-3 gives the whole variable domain EAGVAQSPRYKIIEKRQSVAFWCNPISGHATLYWYQQILGQGPKLLIQFQNNGVVDDSQLPKDRFSAERLKGVDSTLKIQPAKLEDSAVYLCASSPRITGATDTQYFGPGTRLTVL.

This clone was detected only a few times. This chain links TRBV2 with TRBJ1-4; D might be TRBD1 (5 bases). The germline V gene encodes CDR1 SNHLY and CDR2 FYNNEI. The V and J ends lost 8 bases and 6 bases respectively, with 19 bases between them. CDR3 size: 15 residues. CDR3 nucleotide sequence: TGTGCCAGCTTCCGCGGACTAGACAGTCATGAAAAACTGTTTTTT. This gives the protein CASFRGLDSHEKLFF.

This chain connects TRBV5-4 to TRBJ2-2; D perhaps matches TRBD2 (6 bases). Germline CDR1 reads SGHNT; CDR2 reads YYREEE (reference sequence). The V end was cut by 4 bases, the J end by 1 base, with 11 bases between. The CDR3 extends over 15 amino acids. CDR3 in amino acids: CASSLTRRNTGELFF. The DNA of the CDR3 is TGTGCCAGCAGCCTGACTAGACGGAACACCGGGGAGCTGTTTTTT.

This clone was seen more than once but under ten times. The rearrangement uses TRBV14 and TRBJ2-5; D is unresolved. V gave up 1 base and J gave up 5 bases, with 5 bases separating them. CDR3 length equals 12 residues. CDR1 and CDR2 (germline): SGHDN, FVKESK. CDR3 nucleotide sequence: TGTGCCAGCAGCCAAGCCGGGGAGACCCAGTACTTC. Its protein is CASSQAGETQYF. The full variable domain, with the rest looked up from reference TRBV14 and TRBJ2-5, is EAGVTQFPSHSVIEKGQTVTLRCDPISGHDNLYWYRRVMGKEIKFLLHFVKESKQDESGMPNNRFLAERTGGTYSTLKVQPAELEDSGVYFCASSQAGETQYFGPGTRLLVL.

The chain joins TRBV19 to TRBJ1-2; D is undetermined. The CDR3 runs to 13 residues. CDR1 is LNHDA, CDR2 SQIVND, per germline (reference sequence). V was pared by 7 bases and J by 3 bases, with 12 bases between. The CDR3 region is CASKAVNHYGYTF. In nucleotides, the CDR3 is TGTGCCAGTAAAGCAGTCAATCACTATGGCTACACCTTC. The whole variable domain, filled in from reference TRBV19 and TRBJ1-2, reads DGGITQSPKYLFRKEGQNVTLSCEQNLNHDAMYWYRQDPGQGLRLIYYSQIVNDFQKGDIAEGYSVSREKKESFPLTVTSAQKNPTAFYLCASKAVNHYGYTFGSGTRLTVV.

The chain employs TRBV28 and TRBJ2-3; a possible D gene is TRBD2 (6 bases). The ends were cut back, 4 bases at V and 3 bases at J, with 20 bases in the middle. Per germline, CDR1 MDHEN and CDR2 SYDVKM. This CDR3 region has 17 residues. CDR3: CASSSWSAAGITDTQYF. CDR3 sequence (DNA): TGTGCCAGCAGTTCTTGGTCCGCGGCGGGAATTACAGATACGCAGTATTTT.